The rows below give T cell receptor beta chains drawn from one sample of a study of blood T cell repertoires in COVID-19. Generated by immunoSEQ multiplex PCR, the TCRdb table keeps only in-frame clones and is missing some. The sample lists about 170,000 clones; approximately 82% were seen once. The sample was peripheral blood. Source of these receptors: a woman aged 65 to 85 who had recovered from COVID-19. Both conserved end residues are part of each CDR3. The D gene is left open where the match is weak. Clone size is stated in some rows and not others, as once, few, many or a class when expanded.

d_gene: .
v_gene: TRBV7-2
j_gene: TRBJ1-5
abundance: few
CDR3aa: CASSPRQTGGSQPQHF
CDR3nt: TGTGCCAGCAGCCCGCGACAGACCGGGGGAAGTCAGCCCCAGCATTTT

d_gene: TRBD2
v_gene: TRBV6-5
j_gene: TRBJ2-1
abundance: .
CDR3aa: CASSYDPLAGGNEQFF
CDR3nt: TGTGCCAGCAGTTACGACCCTTTAGCGGGAGGCAATGAGCAGTTCTTC

d_gene: .
v_gene: TRBV3-1/TRBV3-2
j_gene: TRBJ2-7
abundance: .
CDR3aa: CASSQGGTSYEQYF
CDR3nt: TGTGCCAGCAGCCAAGGCGGGACCTCCTACGAGCAGTACTTC

d_gene: .
v_gene: TRBV7-9
j_gene: TRBJ2-3
abundance: .
CDR3aa: CASSPPGVTTDTQYF
CDR3nt: TGTGCCAGCAGCCCCCCGGGAGTCACCACAGATACGCAGTATTTT

d_gene: .
v_gene: TRBV7-9
j_gene: TRBJ2-1
abundance: few
CDR3aa: CASSLGLATKQFF
CDR3nt: TGTGCCAGCAGCTTAGGGCTAGCAACAAAGCAGTTCTTC

d_gene: .
v_gene: TRBV7-8
j_gene: TRBJ2-1
abundance: .
CDR3aa: CASSLASGSSEQFF
CDR3nt: TGTGCCAGCAGTCTGGCTAGTGGGAGTAGTGAGCAGTTCTTC

d_gene: .
v_gene: TRBV28
j_gene: TRBJ1-4
abundance: .
CDR3aa: CASSFRPPDEKLFF
CDR3nt: TGTGCCAGCAGTTTCCGCCCCCCGGATGAAAAACTGTTTTTT

d_gene: TRBD1
v_gene: TRBV6-5
j_gene: TRBJ1-2
abundance: .
CDR3aa: CASSPDRGRGYGYTF
CDR3nt: TGTGCCAGCAGTCCAGACAGGGGAAGAGGCTATGGCTACACCTTC

d_gene: .
v_gene: TRBV29-1
j_gene: TRBJ1-2
abundance: .
CDR3aa: CSAGGGDNYGYTF
CDR3nt: TGCAGCGCGGGGGGTGGAGATAACTATGGCTACACCTTC

d_gene: .
v_gene: TRBV27
j_gene: TRBJ1-1
abundance: .
CDR3aa: CASSWQGLGDTEAFF
CDR3nt: TGTGCCAGCAGTTGGCAGGGGCTGGGGGACACTGAAGCTTTCTTT

d_gene: TRBD2
v_gene: TRBV19
j_gene: TRBJ2-7
abundance: .
CDR3aa: CASSMLWRQRGSYEQYF
CDR3nt: TGTGCCAGTAGTATGTTGTGGCGGCAGCGGGGTTCCTACGAGCAGTACTTC

d_gene: .
v_gene: TRBV3-1/TRBV3-2
j_gene: TRBJ2-6
abundance: once
CDR3aa: CASSQNRGSDVLTF
CDR3nt: TGTGCCAGCAGCCAAAATCGCGGATCAGACGTCCTGACTTTC

d_gene: .
v_gene: TRBV6-5
j_gene: TRBJ2-6
abundance: .
CDR3aa: CASSPRDPGANVLTF
CDR3nt: TGTGCCAGCAGCCCACGGGATCCTGGGGCCAACGTCCTGACTTTC

d_gene: .
v_gene: TRBV28
j_gene: TRBJ2-1
abundance: few
CDR3aa: CASSPLGEQFF
CDR3nt: TGTGCCAGCAGTCCCCTGGGCGAGCAGTTCTTC

d_gene: .
v_gene: TRBV24-1
j_gene: TRBJ2-5
abundance: .
CDR3aa: CATNRDSGETQYF
CDR3nt: TGTGCCACCAACCGGGACTCCGGGGAGACCCAGTACTTC

d_gene: .
v_gene: TRBV3-1/TRBV3-2
j_gene: TRBJ1-6
abundance: .
CDR3aa: CASSQVPGSPLHF
CDR3nt: TGTGCCAGCAGCCAAGTCCCGGGATCACCCCTCCACTTT

d_gene: .
v_gene: TRBV5-6
j_gene: TRBJ2-4
abundance: .
CDR3aa: CASSNLRAKNIQYF
CDR3nt: TGTGCCAGCAGCAACTTGCGGGCCAAAAACATTCAGTACTTC

d_gene: .
v_gene: TRBV4-2
j_gene: TRBJ1-1
abundance: .
CDR3aa: CASSQDVSEAFF
CDR3nt: TGTGCCAGCAGCCAAGATGTGAGTGAAGCTTTCTTT

d_gene: TRBD2
v_gene: TRBV2
j_gene: TRBJ2-2
abundance: .
CDR3aa: CASRPAGAPGGGELFF
CDR3nt: TGTGCCAGCAGACCAGCGGGGGCCCCCGGGGGCGGGGAGCTGTTTTTT

d_gene: TRBD1
v_gene: TRBV4-1
j_gene: TRBJ2-3
abundance: .
CDR3aa: CASSPDRGRGVVAQYF
CDR3nt: TGCGCCAGCAGCCCCGACAGGGGGCGGGGGGTGGTAGCGCAGTATTTT

d_gene: .
v_gene: TRBV5-1
j_gene: TRBJ1-1
abundance: .
CDR3aa: CASSPAGNTEAFF
CDR3nt: TGCGCCAGCAGCCCCGCGGGGAACACTGAAGCTTTCTTT

d_gene: TRBD2
v_gene: TRBV7-2
j_gene: TRBJ2-1
abundance: .
CDR3aa: CASSPDASQRGNEQFF
CDR3nt: TGTGCCAGCAGCCCGGACGCCTCCCAGCGGGGCAATGAGCAGTTCTTC

d_gene: .
v_gene: TRBV7-6
j_gene: TRBJ2-5
abundance: .
CDR3aa: CASSLSPYQETQYF
CDR3nt: TGTGCCAGCAGCTTATCCCCGTACCAAGAGACCCAGTACTTC

d_gene: .
v_gene: TRBV11-2
j_gene: TRBJ1-1
abundance: .
CDR3aa: CASSHQTARTEAFF
CDR3nt: TGTGCCAGCAGCCACCAGACAGCTCGCACTGAAGCTTTCTTT

d_gene: .
v_gene: TRBV7-9
j_gene: TRBJ2-5
abundance: .
CDR3aa: CASAGSGQETQYF
CDR3nt: TGTGCCAGCGCCGGCAGCGGCCAAGAGACCCAGTACTTC

d_gene: TRBD1
v_gene: TRBV19
j_gene: TRBJ1-2
abundance: .
CDR3aa: CASPRTSGGF
CDR3nt: TGTGCCAGCCCCAGAACGTCAGGGGGTTTC

d_gene: .
v_gene: TRBV7-3
j_gene: TRBJ2-3
abundance: .
CDR3aa: CASSPSGGAGDTQYF
CDR3nt: TGTGCCAGCAGCCCGAGCGGAGGAGCGGGAGATACGCAGTATTTT

d_gene: .
v_gene: TRBV6-4
j_gene: TRBJ2-6
abundance: many
CDR3aa: CASSDGAGSGANVLTF
CDR3nt: TGTGCCAGCAGTGACGGCGCGGGCTCTGGGGCCAACGTCCTGACTTTC

d_gene: .
v_gene: TRBV7-3
j_gene: TRBJ1-1
abundance: .
CDR3aa: CASSLRASRALNTEAFF
CDR3nt: TGTGCCAGCAGCTTAAGGGCCAGCCGTGCTTTGAACACTGAAGCTTTCTTT

d_gene: .
v_gene: TRBV18
j_gene: TRBJ1-1
abundance: .
CDR3aa: CASSPTGTTWSEAFF
CDR3nt: TGTGCCAGCTCACCGACCGGGACAACATGGAGTGAAGCTTTCTTT

d_gene: TRBD1
v_gene: TRBV7-8
j_gene: TRBJ1-4
abundance: .
CDR3aa: CASSLWGGAGGKLFF
CDR3nt: TGTGCCAGCAGCTTATGGGGTGGTGCAGGGGGAAAACTGTTTTTT

d_gene: TRBD2
v_gene: TRBV3-1/TRBV3-2
j_gene: TRBJ2-1
abundance: few
CDR3aa: CASSPLAGIGIEQFF
CDR3nt: TGTGCCAGCAGCCCGCTAGCGGGAATAGGCATTGAGCAGTTCTTC

d_gene: TRBD2
v_gene: TRBV30
j_gene: TRBJ2-1
abundance: .
CDR3aa: CAWSVGSGRGNEQFF
CDR3nt: TGTGCCTGGAGTGTTGGTAGCGGGAGGGGTAATGAGCAGTTCTTC

d_gene: .
v_gene: TRBV4-1
j_gene: TRBJ1-2
abundance: .
CDR3aa: CASSLQLPEGGYTF
CDR3nt: TGCGCCAGCAGCCTCCAGCTCCCGGAGGGGGGCTACACCTTC

d_gene: TRBD2
v_gene: TRBV9
j_gene: TRBJ2-3
abundance: .
CDR3aa: CASSVWGDYPSTDTQYF
CDR3nt: TGTGCCAGCAGCGTTTGGGGGGACTATCCAAGCACAGATACGCAGTATTTT

d_gene: .
v_gene: TRBV2
j_gene: TRBJ1-4
abundance: .
CDR3aa: CATPDPQGHVGKLFF
CDR3nt: TGTGCCACCCCGGACCCACAGGGCCACGTTGGAAAACTGTTTTTT

d_gene: TRBD2
v_gene: TRBV19
j_gene: TRBJ2-1
abundance: .
CDR3aa: CASRTSGRYNEQFF
CDR3nt: TGTGCCAGTCGAACTAGCGGGAGGTACAATGAGCAGTTCTTC

d_gene: TRBD2
v_gene: TRBV3-1/TRBV3-2
j_gene: TRBJ2-1
abundance: few
CDR3aa: CASSPGLAGYNEQFF
CDR3nt: TGTGCCAGCAGCCCGGGACTAGCGGGCTACAATGAGCAGTTCTTC

d_gene: TRBD2
v_gene: TRBV18
j_gene: TRBJ2-5
abundance: .
CDR3aa: CASSPRLARETQYF
CDR3nt: TGTGCCAGCTCACCCCGACTAGCCCGCGAGACCCAGTACTTC

d_gene: TRBD1
v_gene: TRBV5-4
j_gene: TRBJ1-1
abundance: .
CDR3aa: CASSAGTAFPEAFF
CDR3nt: TGTGCCAGCAGCGCAGGGACAGCCTTTCCTGAAGCTTTCTTT

d_gene: TRBD1
v_gene: TRBV11-3
j_gene: TRBJ1-1
abundance: .
CDR3aa: CASSLEGQGNTEAFF
CDR3nt: TGTGCCAGCAGCTTAGAAGGACAGGGGAACACTGAAGCTTTCTTT